Each of the 9 T cell receptor beta chains below was sequenced from the same sample in a study of STAT5B mutations in CD4+ large granular lymphocyte leukemia. Assay used: immunoSEQ multiplex PCR; TCRdb lists only in-frame clones, some missing. This repertoire shows about 33,000 clones, around nine tenths found once; its top ten account for less than 4%. The sample comprised CD4+ T cells from blood buffy coats. Source of these receptors: a human donor in good health.

V gene TRBV7-9 combines with J gene TRBJ2-7; maybe TRBD1 (5 bases). CDR1 and CDR2 from the germline V gene are SEHNR and FQNEAQ (reference sequence). The CDR3 spans 12 residues. V lost 5 bases, J lost 6 bases, and 11 bases lay in between. The CDR3 DNA sequence: TGTGCCAGCAGCCCAGGGTTAGGCGAGCAGTACTTC. It encodes CASSPGLGEQYF.

V gene TRBV11-2 combines with J gene TRBJ2-1; 8 nucleotides match TRBD2. Germline loops: CDR1 SGHAT, CDR2 FQNNGV. CDR3 length: 15 amino acids. With 5 bases clipped from V and 5 bases from J, the junction kept 8 bases outside the gene matches. The CDR3 loop reads CASSPASGSDNEQFF. CDR3 nucleotides: TGTGCCAGCAGCCCCGCAAGCGGGAGCGACAATGAGCAGTTCTTC.

CDR3 DNA sequence: TGTGCCAGCAGCCCGACAGCCACTGAAGCTTTCTTT. Translation: CASSPTATEAFF. The chain combines TRBV7-9 with TRBJ1-1; possible D gene TRBD1, 5 bases. Deletions cut 5 bases from V and 4 bases from J, with 8 bases between. This CDR3 region has 12 residues. Germline assignment: CDR1 SEHNR and CDR2 FQNEAQ (reference sequence).

V gene TRBV7-9 combines with J gene TRBJ2-1; D assignment may be TRBD1 or TRBD2 (6 bases each). The CDR3 loop spans 15 amino acids. Deletions cut 6 bases from V and 9 bases from J, with 21 bases between. CDR1 is SEHNR, CDR2 FQNEAQ, per germline (reference sequence). The CDR3 DNA is TGTGCCAGCAGTCTTCAGAGACTGGGGGGCGGTGAGCAGTTCTTC. Residues: CASSLQRLGGGEQFF. The full variable domain, in which reference TRBV7-9 and TRBJ2-1 provide the parts outside the CDR3, is DTGVSQNPRHKITKRGQNVTFRCDPISEHNRLYWYRQTLGQGPEFLTYFQNEAQLEKSRLLSDRFSAERPKGSFSTLEIQRTEQGDSAMYLCASSLQRLGGGEQFFGPGTRLTVL.

The chain has TRBV27 and TRBJ2-7; D unresolved. Trimming left V 4 bases short and J 5 bases short, with 12 bases between. There are 13 residues in the CDR3. The germline CDR1 and CDR2 sequences are MNHEY and SMNVEV (reference sequence). CDR3 loop: CASSYSFRDEQYF. As DNA, the CDR3 is TGTGCCAGCAGTTACAGCTTTAGGGACGAGCAGTACTTC.

The chain recombines TRBV11-2 with TRBJ2-5; tentative D call: TRBD1 (6 bases). The V gene's germline CDR1 is SGHAT and CDR2 FQNNGV. The CDR3 is made up of 16 amino acids. V was shortened by 6 bases and J by 2 bases, with 19 bases between the two germline ends. The CDR3 spells CASSPQGTLRQETQYF. For the CDR3, the DNA is TGTGCCAGCAGTCCACAGGGTACACTACGGCAAGAGACCCAGTACTTC.

This clone has a handful of counts. The CDR3 DNA follows: TGTGCCAGCAGCACTGACTTGAGGACTGAAGCTTTCTTT. It yields the protein CASSTDLRTEAFF. This chain uses TRBV27 with TRBJ1-1; D unclear. This CDR3 has 13 residues. Germline CDR1 reads MNHEY; CDR2 reads SMNVEV (reference sequence). Trimming left V 6 bases short and J 5 bases short, with 13 bases between.

The chain has TRBV6-6 and TRBJ1-3; 7 positions agree with TRBD1. With 6 bases clipped from V and 0 bases from J, the junction kept 8 bases outside the gene matches. Germline V CDR1 and CDR2: MNHNY, SVGAGI (reference sequence). The CDR3 has 16 residues. Here the CDR3 reads CASSPRGFISGNTIYF. The CDR3 DNA reads as TGTGCCAGCAGCCCCAGGGGGTTTATCTCTGGAAACACCATATATTTT.

This clone was observed a handful of times. The chain has TRBV6-1 and TRBJ1-2; maybe TRBD1 (6 bases). This CDR3 is 17 amino acids long. Germline loops: CDR1 MNHNS, CDR2 SASEGT. V was cut by 1 base and J by 0 bases, with 15 bases left in between. Written as DNA, the CDR3 is TGTGCCAGCAGTGAAGTTTTAACGGCAGGGGCTAACTATGGCTACACCTTC. Translation gives CASSEVLTAGANYGYTF.